This T cell receptor (beta chain) was captured in a study of cytomegalovirus exposure and HLA in healthy donors. Findings and caveats of the study: Three chains linked to CMV were shown in vitro to be specific for CMV antigens. A link between a missense DCLRE1C variant and TCR beta V- and J-gene trimming emerged from a later analysis.

Each of the donors was a healthy bone marrow donor. This clone was counted a few times. What it recognizes is unknown. The V gene's germline CDR1 is MDHEN and CDR2 SYDVKM. The CDR3 contains 18 residues. The J segment lost 0 bases and the V segment lost 10 bases, leaving 15 bases of the junction unmatched. 13 Jbeta primers and 60 Vbeta primers were used for the PCR. Here immunoSEQ multiplex PCR was the method, and the copy in TCRdb shows in-frame clones only, minus some. The sample has about 160,000 clones, roughly 77% seen once; the top ten hold 1%. This TCR derives from a woman aged 45-65 years in good health and CMV-seropositive. What was sequenced was PBMCs. The V call is TRBV28, the J call TRBJ1-6; TRBD1 agrees at 7 bases. CDR3 nucleotide sequence: TGTGCCACCGGTGGGAGCCAGACAGGGAGCTCCTATAATTCACCCCTCCACTTT. Protein: CATGGSQTGSSYNSPLHF. The whole variable domain, remainder taken from reference TRBV28 and TRBJ1-6, is DVKVTQSSRYLVKRTGEKVFLECVQDMDHENMFWYRQDPGLGLRLIYFSYDVKMKEKGDIPEGYSVSREKKERFSLILESASTNQTSMYLCATGGSQTGSSYNSPLHFGNGTRLTVT.